Below are 12 T cell receptor beta chains sequenced from a single sample in a study of shared clonotypes between healthy human individuals. CD45RO-negative CD8 cells positively selected for CCR7 made up the naive population, which excluded terminally differentiated effector memory CD45RA+ cells. TCRdb's table, derived via immunoSEQ multiplex PCR, lists solely in-frame clones and lacks some. The sample lists about 1,900,000 clones, about 95% occurring once. The sequenced sample consisted of naive CD8+ T cells sorted from blood. The receptors come from a man younger than 35 in good health.

In this sample, this clone turned up once. The genes are TRBV7-2 and TRBJ2-7; TRBD2 aligns across 10 bases. The junction had 6 bases not matched to a gene; V was cut back by 1 base and J by 3 bases. The CDR3 is made up of 16 amino acids. Looked up from germline, CDR1 is SGHTA and CDR2 is FQGNSA. In DNA, the CDR3 is TGTGCCAGCAGCTTAGGTAGCGGGGGGAGCAGCTACGAGCAGTACTTC. The encoded protein is CASSLGSGGSSYEQYF.

V and J are TRBV19 and TRBJ2-5, with 7 nucleotides matching TRBD2. This CDR3 is 15 amino acids long. The junction had 6 bases not matched to a gene; V was cut back by 3 bases and J by 2 bases. CDR1 and CDR2 from the germline V gene are LNHDA and SQIVND (reference sequence). As DNA, the CDR3 is TGTGCCAGTAGTATGACCACTAGCGAACAAGAGACCCAGTACTTC. It codes for CASSMTTSEQETQYF.

This clone was seen a single time. The gene calls are TRBV7-9 and TRBJ2-5; D gene unclear. The CDR3 loop spans 11 amino acids. The V end lost 2 bases, the J end lost 10 bases, and 8 bases lay between the germline ends. Looked up from germline, CDR1 is SEHNR and CDR2 is FQNEAQ (reference sequence). For the CDR3, the DNA is TGTGCCAGCAGCTTAATTGGGGTCCAGTACTTC. Translating gives CASSLIGVQYF.

The chain recombines TRBV5-6 with TRBJ2-3; D gene ambiguous. This CDR3 contains 12 residues. The germline V gene encodes CDR1 SGHDT and CDR2 YYEEEE. With 1 base removed from V and 5 bases from J, the gap between germline ends came to 5 bases. In DNA, the CDR3 is TGTGCCAGCAGCTTGAATGGAGATACGCAGTATTTT. This sequence encodes CASSLNGDTQYF.

The chain links TRBV19 to TRBJ2-7, with 8 nucleotides matching TRBD1. Germline V lookup: CDR1 LNHDA, CDR2 SQIVND (reference sequence). This CDR3 has 13 amino acids. V trimming: 5 bases; J trimming: 4 bases; junction bases outside the gene matches: 4. CDR3 nucleotides: TGTGCCAGTAGTCAGGGGGCTGGGTACGAGCAGTACTTC. This gives the protein CASSQGAGYEQYF. The complete variable domain, with remaining parts taken from reference TRBV19 and TRBJ2-7, reads DGGITQSPKYLFRKEGQNVTLSCEQNLNHDAMYWYRQDPGQGLRLIYYSQIVNDFQKGDIAEGYSVSREKKESFPLTVTSAQKNPTAFYLCASSQGAGYEQYFGPGTRLTVT.

V is TRBV27 and J is TRBJ1-2, with TRBD1 matching 7 bases. The junction had 12 bases not matched to a gene; V was cut back by 4 bases and J by 4 bases. From germline, CDR1 is MNHEY and CDR2 SMNVEV (reference sequence). The CDR3 totals 16 residues. In nucleotides, the CDR3 is TGTGCCAGCAGTTCGACCGGACAGGTGGGGCTCTATGGCTACACCTTC. It codes for CASSSTGQVGLYGYTF.

Remarks on this clone: The sample has other DNA sequences that encode this CDR3 too. The CDR3 loop reads CASSDLYEQYF. CDR3 in DNA: TGCGCCAGCAGTGATTTGTACGAGCAGTACTTC. V and J are TRBV10-2 and TRBJ2-7; unclear D gene. Germline lookup yields CDR1 WSHSY and CDR2 SAAADI. Trimming removed 3 bases at V and 4 bases at J, with 4 bases between. The CDR3 consists of 11 residues.

V usage is TRBV11-2 and J usage is TRBJ2-7; D not resolved. The CDR3 loop spans 15 amino acids. The V gene lost 3 bases and the J gene lost 0 bases, with 12 bases spanning the gap. The germline V gene has CDR1 SGHAT and CDR2 FQNNGV. CDR3 residues: CASSFGPTGSYEQYF. The CDR3 DNA reads TGTGCCAGCAGCTTTGGTCCCACCGGCTCCTACGAGCAGTACTTC.

The chain recombines TRBV5-1 with TRBJ2-7; 7 bases align to TRBD2. V shed 4 bases, J shed 0 bases, and the junction held 7 bases outside the gene matches. CDR1 is SGHRS, CDR2 YFSETQ, per germline. CDR3 size: 15 residues. CDR3 sequence reads: CASSPAGFSSYEQYF. The CDR3 bases are TGCGCCAGCAGCCCAGCGGGATTCAGCTCCTACGAGCAGTACTTC.

The CDR3 region is CASSYPGGEQYF. CDR3 bases: TGTGCCAGCAGCTACCCGGGTGGGGAGCAGTACTTC. The chain employs TRBV5-4 and TRBJ2-7; D uncertain. This CDR3 contains 12 residues. Germline values: CDR1 SGHNT, CDR2 YYREEE (reference sequence). V dropped 3 bases and J dropped 7 bases, with 11 bases sitting between them.

In its sample, this clone was seen once. This chain connects TRBV5-4 to TRBJ1-4, with 7 bases matching TRBD1. Germline-derived CDR1 and CDR2 are SGHNT and YYREEE (reference sequence). This CDR3 contains 13 residues. The J segment lost 7 bases and the V segment lost 6 bases, leaving 6 bases of the junction unmatched. CDR3 nucleotides: TGTGCCAGCACCCCCCAGGGGGGTGAAAAACTGTTTTTT. Translating it yields CASTPQGGEKLFF.

Worth noting for this clone: The sample has other DNA sequences that encode this CDR3 too. J is TRBJ2-2 and V is TRBV30; no clear D. Germline-derived CDR1 and CDR2 are GTSNPN and SVGIG (reference sequence). V lost 4 bases and J lost 4, with 7 bases in between. The CDR3 loop spans 12 amino acids. Here the CDR3 DNA reads TGTGCCTGGACCTTAGGCACCGGGGAGCTGTTTTTT. It translates to CAWTLGTGELFF.